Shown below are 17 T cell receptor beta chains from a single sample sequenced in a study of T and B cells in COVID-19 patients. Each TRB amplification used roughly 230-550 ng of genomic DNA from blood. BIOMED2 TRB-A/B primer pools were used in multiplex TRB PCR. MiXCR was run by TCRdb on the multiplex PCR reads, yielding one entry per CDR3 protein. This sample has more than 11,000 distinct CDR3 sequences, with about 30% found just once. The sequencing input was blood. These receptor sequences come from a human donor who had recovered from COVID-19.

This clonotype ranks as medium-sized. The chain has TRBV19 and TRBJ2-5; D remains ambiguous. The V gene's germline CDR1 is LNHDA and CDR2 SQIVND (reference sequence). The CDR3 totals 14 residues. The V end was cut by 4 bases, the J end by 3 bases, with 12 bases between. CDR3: CASSTTQLEETQYF. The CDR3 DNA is TGTGCCAGTAGTACGACCCAACTGGAAGAGACCCAGTACTTC.

The CDR3 nucleotides read TGTGCCAGTAGCCCAGCGGTGGGCACTGAAGCTTTCTTT. Translating it yields CASSPAVGTEAFF. The gene calls are TRBV19 and TRBJ1-1; D gene ambiguous. Trimming stripped 6 bases from V and 4 bases from J, with 12 bases between. Germline CDR1 LNHDA, CDR2 SQIVND (reference sequence). The CDR3 is 13 residues long.

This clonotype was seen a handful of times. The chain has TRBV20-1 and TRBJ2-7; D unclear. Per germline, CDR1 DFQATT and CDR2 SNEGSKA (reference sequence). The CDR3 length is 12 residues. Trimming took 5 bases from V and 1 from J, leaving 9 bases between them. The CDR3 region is CSALRPSYEQYF. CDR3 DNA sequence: TGCAGTGCTCTTAGACCTTCCTACGAGCAGTACTTC.

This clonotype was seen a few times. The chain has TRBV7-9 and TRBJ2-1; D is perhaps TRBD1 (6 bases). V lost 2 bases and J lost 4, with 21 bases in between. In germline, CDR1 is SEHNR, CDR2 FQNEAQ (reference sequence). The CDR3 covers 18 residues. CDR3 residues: CASSLWIVYRDVYNEQFF. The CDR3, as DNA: TGTGCCAGCAGCTTATGGATAGTCTACAGGGATGTTTACAATGAGCAGTTCTTC.

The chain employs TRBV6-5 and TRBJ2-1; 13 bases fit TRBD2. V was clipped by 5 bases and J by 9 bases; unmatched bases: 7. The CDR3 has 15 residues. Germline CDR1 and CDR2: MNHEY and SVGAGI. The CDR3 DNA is TGTGCCAGCAGTGGCGGGACTAGCGGGATTGGTGAGCAGTTCTTC. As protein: CASSGGTSGIGEQFF.

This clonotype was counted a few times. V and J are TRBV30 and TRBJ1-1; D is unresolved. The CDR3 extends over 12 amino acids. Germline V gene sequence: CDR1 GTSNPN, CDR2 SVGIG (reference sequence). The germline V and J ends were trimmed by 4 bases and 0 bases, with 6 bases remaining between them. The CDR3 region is CAWKNMNTEAFF. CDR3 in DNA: TGTGCCTGGAAAAACATGAACACTGAAGCTTTCTTT.

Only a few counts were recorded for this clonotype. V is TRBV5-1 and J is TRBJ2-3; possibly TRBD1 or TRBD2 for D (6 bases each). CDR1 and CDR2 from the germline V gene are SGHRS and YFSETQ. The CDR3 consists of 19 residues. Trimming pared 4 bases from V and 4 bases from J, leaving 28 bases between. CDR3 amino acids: CASSLGTLRGGMMADTQYF. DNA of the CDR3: TGCGCCAGCAGCCTTGGGACACTCAGAGGGGGGATGATGGCAGATACGCAGTATTTT.

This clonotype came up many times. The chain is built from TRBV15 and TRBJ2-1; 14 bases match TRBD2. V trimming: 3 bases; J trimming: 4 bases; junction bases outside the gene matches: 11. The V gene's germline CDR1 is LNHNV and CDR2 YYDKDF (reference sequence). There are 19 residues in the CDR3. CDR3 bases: TGTGCCACCAGCAGGGGCAAGGGGACTAGCGGGAGTAGTTACAATGAGCAGTTCTTC. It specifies CATSRGKGTSGSSYNEQFF.

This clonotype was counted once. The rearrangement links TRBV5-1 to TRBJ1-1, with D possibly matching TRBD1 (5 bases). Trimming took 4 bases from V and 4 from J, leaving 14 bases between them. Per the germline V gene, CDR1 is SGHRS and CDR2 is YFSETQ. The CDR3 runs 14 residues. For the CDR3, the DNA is TGCGCCAGCAGCCTAATGGGGGAAATCACTGAAGCTTTCTTT. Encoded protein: CASSLMGEITEAFF.

The DNA for the CDR3 is TGTGCCAGCAGCCAAGATGGTGGGACAGGGAATGTCGAGCAGTACTTC. It codes for CASSQDGGTGNVEQYF. This chain links TRBV4-2 with TRBJ2-7, with 9 bases aligning to TRBD1. CDR1 is LGHNA and CDR2 is YNFKEQ in the germline V gene. Unmatched junction bases numbered 9, after V lost 0 bases and J lost 6 bases. This CDR3 is built from 16 residues.

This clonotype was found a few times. The chain's CDR3 is CASSLGVLASYEQYF. DNA for the CDR3: TGTGCCAGCAGCTTAGGGGTGCTAGCGAGCTACGAGCAGTACTTC. The V gene is TRBV7-6, the J gene TRBJ2-7; tentatively, D is TRBD2 (6 bases). CDR1 is SGHVS and CDR2 is FNYEAQ in the germline V gene. Trimming removed 1 base at V and 3 bases at J, with 13 bases between. This CDR3 has 15 amino acids.

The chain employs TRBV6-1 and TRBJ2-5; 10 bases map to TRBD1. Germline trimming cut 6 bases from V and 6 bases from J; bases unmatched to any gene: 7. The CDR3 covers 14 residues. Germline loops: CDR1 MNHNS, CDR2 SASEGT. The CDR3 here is CASRRDRGAQTQYF. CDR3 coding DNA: TGTGCCAGCAGGAGGGACAGGGGAGCGCAGACCCAGTACTTC.

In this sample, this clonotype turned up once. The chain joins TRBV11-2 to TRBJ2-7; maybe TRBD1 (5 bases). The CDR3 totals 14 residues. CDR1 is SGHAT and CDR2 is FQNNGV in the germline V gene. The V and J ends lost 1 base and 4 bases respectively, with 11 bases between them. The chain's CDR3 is CASSLAPQGYEQYF. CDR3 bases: TGTGCCAGCAGCTTAGCCCCGCAGGGATACGAGCAGTACTTC.

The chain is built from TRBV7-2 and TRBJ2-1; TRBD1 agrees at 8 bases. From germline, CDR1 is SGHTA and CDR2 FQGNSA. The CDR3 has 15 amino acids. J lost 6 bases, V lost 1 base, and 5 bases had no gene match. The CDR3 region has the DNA TGTGCCAGCAGCTTAGGGTGGACAGGGTTCAATGAGCAGTTCTTC. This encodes CASSLGWTGFNEQFF.

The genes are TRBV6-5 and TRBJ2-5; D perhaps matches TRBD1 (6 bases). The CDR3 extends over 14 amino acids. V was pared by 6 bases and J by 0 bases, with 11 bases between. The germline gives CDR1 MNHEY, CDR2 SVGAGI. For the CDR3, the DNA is TGTGCCAGCAGCTACAGACAGGACCAAGAGACCCAGTACTTC. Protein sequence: CASSYRQDQETQYF.

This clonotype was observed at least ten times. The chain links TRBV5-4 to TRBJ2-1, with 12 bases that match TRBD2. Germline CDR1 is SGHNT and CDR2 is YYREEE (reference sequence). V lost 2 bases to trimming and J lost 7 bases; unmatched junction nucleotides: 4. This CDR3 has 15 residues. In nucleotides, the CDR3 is TGTGCCAGCAGCTTCCCTAGCGGGGGGGTAAATGAGCAGTTCTTC. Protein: CASSFPSGGVNEQFF.

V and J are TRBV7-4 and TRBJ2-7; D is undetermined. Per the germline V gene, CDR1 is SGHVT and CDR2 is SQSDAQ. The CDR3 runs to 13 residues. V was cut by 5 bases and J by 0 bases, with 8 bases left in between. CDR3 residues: CASSQGTSYEQYF. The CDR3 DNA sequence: TGTGCCAGCAGCCAAGGTACCTCCTACGAGCAGTACTTC.